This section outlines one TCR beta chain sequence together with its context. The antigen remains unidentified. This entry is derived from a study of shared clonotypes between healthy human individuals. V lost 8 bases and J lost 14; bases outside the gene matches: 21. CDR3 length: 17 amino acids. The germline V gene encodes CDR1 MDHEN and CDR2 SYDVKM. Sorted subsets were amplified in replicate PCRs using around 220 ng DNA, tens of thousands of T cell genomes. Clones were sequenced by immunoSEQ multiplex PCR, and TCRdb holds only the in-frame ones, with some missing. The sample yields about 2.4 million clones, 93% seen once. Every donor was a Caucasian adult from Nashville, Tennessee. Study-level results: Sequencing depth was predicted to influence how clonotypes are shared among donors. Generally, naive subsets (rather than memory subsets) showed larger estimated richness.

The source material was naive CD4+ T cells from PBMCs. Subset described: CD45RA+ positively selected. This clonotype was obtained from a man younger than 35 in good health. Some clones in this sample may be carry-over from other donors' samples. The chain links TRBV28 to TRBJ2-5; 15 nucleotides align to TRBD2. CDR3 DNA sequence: TGTGCCAGCTCTCCGGGACTAGCGGGAGGACTCCCTAAACGGGCCTACTTC. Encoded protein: CASSPGLAGGLPKRAYF.